This T cell receptor beta chain is from a study of blood T cell repertoires in COVID-19. Per germline, CDR1 LGHNA and CDR2 YSLEER. Trimming stripped 0 bases from V and 8 bases from J, with 13 bases between. This CDR3 is built from 14 residues. Participants had their cohort set by participant-reported clinical history. The table came from immunoSEQ multiplex PCR; TCRdb's copy has only in-frame clones and leaves some out. The data contain hundreds of thousands of clones, about nine tenths of them singletons. The origin of this receptor is a man aged 25 to 40 who had recovered from COVID-19. Sequencing was done on a sample of PBMCs or T cells enriched from blood (not recorded which). V and J are TRBV4-3 and TRBJ1-2; D is undetermined. The CDR3 sequence: CASSQDIGGYGYTF. CDR3 DNA sequence: TGCGCCAGCAGCCAAGATATTGGAGGATACGGCTACACCTTC.